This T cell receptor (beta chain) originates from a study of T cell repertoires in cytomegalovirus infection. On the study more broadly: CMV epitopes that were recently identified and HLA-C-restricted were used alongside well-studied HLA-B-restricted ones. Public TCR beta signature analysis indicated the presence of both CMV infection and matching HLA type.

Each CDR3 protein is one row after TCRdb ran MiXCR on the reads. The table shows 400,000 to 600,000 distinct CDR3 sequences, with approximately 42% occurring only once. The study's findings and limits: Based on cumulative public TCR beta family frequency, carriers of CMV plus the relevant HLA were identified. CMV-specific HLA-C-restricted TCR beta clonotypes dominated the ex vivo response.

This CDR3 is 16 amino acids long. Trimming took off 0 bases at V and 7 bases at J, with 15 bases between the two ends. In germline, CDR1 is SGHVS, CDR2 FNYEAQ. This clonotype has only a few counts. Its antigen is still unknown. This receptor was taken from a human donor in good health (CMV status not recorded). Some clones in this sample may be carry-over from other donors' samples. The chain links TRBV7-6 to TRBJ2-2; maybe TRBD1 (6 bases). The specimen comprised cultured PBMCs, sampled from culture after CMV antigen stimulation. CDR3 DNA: TGTGCCAGCAGCTTAGCCGGGACACCCCAGGGCGGGGAGCTGTTTTTT. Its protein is CASSLAGTPQGGELFF.